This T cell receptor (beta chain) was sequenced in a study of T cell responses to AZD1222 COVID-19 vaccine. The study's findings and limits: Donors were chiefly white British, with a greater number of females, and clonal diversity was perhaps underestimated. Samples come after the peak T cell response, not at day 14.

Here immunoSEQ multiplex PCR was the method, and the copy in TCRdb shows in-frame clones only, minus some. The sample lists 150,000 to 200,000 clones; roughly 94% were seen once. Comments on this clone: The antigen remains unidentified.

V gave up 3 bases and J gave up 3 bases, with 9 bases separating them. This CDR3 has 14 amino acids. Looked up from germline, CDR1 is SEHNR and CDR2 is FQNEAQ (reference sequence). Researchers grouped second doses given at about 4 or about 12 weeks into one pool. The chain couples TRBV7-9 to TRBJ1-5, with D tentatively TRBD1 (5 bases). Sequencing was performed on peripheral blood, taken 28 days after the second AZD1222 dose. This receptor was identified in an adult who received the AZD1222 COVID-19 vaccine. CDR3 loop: CASSLGGNNQPQHF. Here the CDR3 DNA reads TGTGCCAGCAGCTTGGGGGGAAACAATCAGCCCCAGCATTTT.